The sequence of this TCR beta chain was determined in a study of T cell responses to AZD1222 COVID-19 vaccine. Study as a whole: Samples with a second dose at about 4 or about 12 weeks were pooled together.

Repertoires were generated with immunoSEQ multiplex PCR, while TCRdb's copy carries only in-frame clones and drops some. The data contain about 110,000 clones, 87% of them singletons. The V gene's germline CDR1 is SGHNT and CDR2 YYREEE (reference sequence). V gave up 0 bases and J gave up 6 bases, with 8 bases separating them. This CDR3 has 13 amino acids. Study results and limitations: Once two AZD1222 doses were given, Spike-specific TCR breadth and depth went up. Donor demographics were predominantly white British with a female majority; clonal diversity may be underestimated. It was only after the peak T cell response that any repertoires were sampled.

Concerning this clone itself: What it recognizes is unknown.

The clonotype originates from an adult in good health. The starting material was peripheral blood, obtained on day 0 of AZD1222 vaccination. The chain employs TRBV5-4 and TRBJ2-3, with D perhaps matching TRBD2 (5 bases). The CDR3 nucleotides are TGTGCCAGCAGCTTGGACGAGCGGGATACGCAGTATTTT. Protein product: CASSLDERDTQYF.